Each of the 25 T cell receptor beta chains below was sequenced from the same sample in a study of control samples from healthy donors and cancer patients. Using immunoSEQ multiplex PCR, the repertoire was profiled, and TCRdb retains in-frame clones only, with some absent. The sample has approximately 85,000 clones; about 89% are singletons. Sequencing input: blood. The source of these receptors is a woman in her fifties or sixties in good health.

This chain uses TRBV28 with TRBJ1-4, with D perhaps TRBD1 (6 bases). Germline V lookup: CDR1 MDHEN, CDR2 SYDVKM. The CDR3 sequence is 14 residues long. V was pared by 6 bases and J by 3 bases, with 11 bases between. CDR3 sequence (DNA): TGTGCCAGCAGGGGAGGGGGGGCTAATGAAAAACTGTTTTTT. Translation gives CASRGGGANEKLFF.

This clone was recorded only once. The CDR3 region has the DNA TGTGCCAGCGCAGACAGGGTTCACTCACCCCTCCACTTT. This gives the protein CASADRVHSPLHF. The V gene is TRBV27, the J gene TRBJ1-6, with TRBD1 identical over 7 bases. There are 13 residues in the CDR3. V was clipped by 8 bases and J by 10 bases; unmatched bases: 8. CDR1 and CDR2 from the germline V gene are MNHEY and SMNVEV (reference sequence).

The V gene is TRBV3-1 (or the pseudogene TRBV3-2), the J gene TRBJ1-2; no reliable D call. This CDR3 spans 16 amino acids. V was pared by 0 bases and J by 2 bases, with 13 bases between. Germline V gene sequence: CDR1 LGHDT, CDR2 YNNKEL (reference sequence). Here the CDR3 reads CASSQEMGVANYGYTF. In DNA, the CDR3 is TGTGCCAGCAGCCAAGAAATGGGAGTAGCAAACTATGGCTACACCTTC.

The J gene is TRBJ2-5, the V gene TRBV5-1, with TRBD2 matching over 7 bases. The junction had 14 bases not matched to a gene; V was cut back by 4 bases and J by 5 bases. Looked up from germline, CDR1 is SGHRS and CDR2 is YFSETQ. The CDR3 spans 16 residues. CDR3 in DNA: TGCGCCAGCAGCATTTCTCCAGCGGGGCCAAAGGAGACCCAGTACTTC. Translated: CASSISPAGPKETQYF.

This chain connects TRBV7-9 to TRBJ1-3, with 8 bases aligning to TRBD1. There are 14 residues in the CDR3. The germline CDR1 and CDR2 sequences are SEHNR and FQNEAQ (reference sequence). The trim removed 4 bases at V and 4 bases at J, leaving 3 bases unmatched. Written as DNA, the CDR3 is TGTGCCAGCAGCTCCCAGGGGGCCGGAAACACCATATATTTT. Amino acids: CASSSQGAGNTIYF.

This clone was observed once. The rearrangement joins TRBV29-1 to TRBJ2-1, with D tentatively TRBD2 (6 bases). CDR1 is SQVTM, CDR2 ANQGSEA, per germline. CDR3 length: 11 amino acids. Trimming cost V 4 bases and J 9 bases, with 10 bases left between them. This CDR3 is CSVGQGLEQFF. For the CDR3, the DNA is TGCAGCGTTGGTCAGGGACTTGAGCAGTTCTTC.

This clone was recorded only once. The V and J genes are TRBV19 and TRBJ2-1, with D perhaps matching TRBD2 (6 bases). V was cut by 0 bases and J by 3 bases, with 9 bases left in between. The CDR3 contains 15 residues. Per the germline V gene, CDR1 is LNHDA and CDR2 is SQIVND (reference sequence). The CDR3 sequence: CASSIDLGGYNEQFF. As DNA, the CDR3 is TGTGCCAGTAGTATAGATTTGGGGGGCTACAATGAGCAGTTCTTC.

The chain's CDR3 is CASSYNRGGPQETQYF. The CDR3 coding sequence is TGTGCCAGCAGTTATAACCGGGGGGGGCCCCAAGAGACCCAGTACTTC. The chain joins TRBV6-2 or TRBV6-3 to TRBJ2-5, with 8 bases that match TRBD2. This CDR3 contains 16 residues. V was clipped by 3 bases and J by 1 base; unmatched bases: 7. Germline V gene sequence: CDR1 MNHEY, CDR2 SVGEGT.

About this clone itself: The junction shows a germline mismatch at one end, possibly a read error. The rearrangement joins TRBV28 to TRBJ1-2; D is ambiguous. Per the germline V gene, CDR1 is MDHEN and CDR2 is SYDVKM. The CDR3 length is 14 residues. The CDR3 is CASSPSLTGLGAAF. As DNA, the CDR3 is TGTGCCAGCAGCCCCTCACTAACCGGGCTAGGTGCGGCCTTC.

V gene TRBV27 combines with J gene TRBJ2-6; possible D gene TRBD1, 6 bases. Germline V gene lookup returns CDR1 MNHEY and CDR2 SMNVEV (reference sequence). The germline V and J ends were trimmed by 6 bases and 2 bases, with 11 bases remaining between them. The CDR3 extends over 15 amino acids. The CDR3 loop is CASSKTGTGANVLTF. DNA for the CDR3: TGTGCCAGCAGCAAAACAGGGACTGGGGCCAACGTCCTGACTTTC.

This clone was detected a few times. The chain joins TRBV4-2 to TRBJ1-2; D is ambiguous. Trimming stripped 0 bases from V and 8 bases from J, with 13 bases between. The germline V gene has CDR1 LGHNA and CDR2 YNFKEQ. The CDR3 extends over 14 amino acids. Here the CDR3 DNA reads TGTGCCAGCAGCCAAGATACACAAAACTGGGGCTACACCTTC. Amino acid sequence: CASSQDTQNWGYTF.

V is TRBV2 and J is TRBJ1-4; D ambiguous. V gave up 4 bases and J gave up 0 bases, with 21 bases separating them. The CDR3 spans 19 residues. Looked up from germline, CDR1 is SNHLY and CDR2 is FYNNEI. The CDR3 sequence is CASSAPGYRTFSTNEKLFF. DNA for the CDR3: TGTGCCAGCAGTGCTCCCGGGTATCGGACCTTTTCAACTAATGAAAAACTGTTTTTT. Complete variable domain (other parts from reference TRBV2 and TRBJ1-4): EPEVTQTPSHQVTQMGQEVILRCVPISNHLYFYWYRQILGQKVEFLVSFYNNEISEKSEIFDDQFSVERPDGSNFTLKIRSTKLEDSAMYFCASSAPGYRTFSTNEKLFFGSGTQLSVL.

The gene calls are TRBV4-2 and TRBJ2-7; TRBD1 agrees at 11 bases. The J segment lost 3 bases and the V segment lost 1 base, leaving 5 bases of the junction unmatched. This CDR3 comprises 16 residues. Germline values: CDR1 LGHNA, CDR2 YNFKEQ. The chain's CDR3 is CASSQVIGTGGYEQYF. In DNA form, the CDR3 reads TGTGCCAGCAGCCAAGTTATCGGGACAGGGGGCTACGAGCAGTACTTC.

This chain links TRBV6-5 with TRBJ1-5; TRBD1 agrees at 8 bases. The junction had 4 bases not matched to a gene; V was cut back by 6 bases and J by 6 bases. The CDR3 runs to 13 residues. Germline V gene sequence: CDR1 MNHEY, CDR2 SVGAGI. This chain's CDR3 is CASSTTGGQPQHF. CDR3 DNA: TGTGCCAGCAGCACCACAGGGGGTCAGCCCCAGCATTTT.

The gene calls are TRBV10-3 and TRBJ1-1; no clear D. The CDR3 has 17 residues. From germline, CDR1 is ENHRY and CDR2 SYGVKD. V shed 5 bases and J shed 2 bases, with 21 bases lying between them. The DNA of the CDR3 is TGTGCCATCAGTCAAACTGTTTTTCCGGGTCGAAACACTGAAGCTTTCTTT. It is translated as CAISQTVFPGRNTEAFF.

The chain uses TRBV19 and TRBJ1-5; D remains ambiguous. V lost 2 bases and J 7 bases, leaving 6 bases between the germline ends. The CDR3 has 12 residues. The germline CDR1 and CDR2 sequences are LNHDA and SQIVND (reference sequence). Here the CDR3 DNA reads TGTGCCAGTAGTATATCCGGGCAGCCCCAGCATTTT. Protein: CASSISGQPQHF.

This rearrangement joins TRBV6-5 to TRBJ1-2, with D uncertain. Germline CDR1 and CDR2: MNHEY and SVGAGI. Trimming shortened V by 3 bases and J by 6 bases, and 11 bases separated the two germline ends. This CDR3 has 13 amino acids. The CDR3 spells CASSYLGRDGYTF. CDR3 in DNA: TGTGCCAGCAGTTATCTCGGTCGCGATGGCTACACCTTC.

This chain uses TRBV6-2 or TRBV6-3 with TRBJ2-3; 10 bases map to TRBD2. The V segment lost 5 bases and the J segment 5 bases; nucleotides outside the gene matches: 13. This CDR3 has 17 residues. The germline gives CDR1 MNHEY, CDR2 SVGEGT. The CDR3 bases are TGTGCCAGCAGTCTAGCGGGGGCCCAACCCGGACAAGATACGCAGTATTTT. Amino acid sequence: CASSLAGAQPGQDTQYF.

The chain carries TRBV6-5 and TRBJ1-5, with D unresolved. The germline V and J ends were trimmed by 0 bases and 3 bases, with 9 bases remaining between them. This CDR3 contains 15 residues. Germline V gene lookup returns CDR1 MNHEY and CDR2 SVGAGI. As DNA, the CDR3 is TGTGCCAGCAGTTACTCGTTTTCCCTCAATCAGCCCCAGCATTTT. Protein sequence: CASSYSFSLNQPQHF.

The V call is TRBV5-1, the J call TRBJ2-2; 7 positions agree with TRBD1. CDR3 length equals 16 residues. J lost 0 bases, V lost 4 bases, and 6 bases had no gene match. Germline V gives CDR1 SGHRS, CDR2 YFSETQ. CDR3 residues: CASSTGQFSNTGELFF. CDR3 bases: TGCGCCAGCAGCACGGGACAGTTTTCGAACACCGGGGAGCTGTTTTTT.

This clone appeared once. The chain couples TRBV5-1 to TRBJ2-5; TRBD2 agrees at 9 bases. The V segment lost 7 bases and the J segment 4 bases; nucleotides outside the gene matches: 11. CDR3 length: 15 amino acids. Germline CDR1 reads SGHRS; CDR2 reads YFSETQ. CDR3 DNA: TGCGCCAGCGCGAGCGGCGGGGGGGGCGGAGAGACCCAGTACTTC. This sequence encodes CASASGGGGGETQYF.

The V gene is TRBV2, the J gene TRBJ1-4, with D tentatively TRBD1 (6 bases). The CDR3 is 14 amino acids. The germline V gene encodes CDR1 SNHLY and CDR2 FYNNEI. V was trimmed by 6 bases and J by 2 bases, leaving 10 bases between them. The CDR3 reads CASRFQGTNEKLFF. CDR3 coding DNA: TGTGCCAGCAGATTCCAGGGGACTAATGAAAAACTGTTTTTT.

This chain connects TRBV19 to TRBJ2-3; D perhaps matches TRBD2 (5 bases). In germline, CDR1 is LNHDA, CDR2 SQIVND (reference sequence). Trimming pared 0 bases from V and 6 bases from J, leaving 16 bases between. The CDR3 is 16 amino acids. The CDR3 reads CASSIELRNERDTQYF. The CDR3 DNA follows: TGTGCCAGTAGTATAGAGTTGCGCAACGAGCGGGATACGCAGTATTTT.

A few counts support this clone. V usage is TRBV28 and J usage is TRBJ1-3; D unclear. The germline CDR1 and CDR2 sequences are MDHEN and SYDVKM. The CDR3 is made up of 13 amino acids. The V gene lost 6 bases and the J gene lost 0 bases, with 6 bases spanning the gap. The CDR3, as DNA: TGTGCCAGCAGCCTAGTCTCTGGAAACACCATATATTTT. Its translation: CASSLVSGNTIYF.

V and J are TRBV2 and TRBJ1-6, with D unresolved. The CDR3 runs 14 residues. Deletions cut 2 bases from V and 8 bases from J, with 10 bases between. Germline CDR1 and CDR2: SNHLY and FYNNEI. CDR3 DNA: TGTGCCAGCAGTGAACGGGAGAGCTATTCACCCCTCCACTTT. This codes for CASSERESYSPLHF.